Listed here is a single T cell receptor (beta chain). Time point indicated: newly diagnosed GD, antithyroid drugs for less than 3 months. TCR sequences were obtained from RNA taken from PBMCs. This specimen comes from a study of regulatory T cells in long-lasting Graves disease. Arm-PCR of CDR3 regions and iRepertoire HTBI primers were used to build TCR beta libraries. One entry per CDR3 protein results from TCRdb running MiXCR on the multiplex PCR reads. Among about 220,000 distinct CDR3 sequences listed, approximately 18% were seen once. The same specimen was also included in a second study, on T cells in Graves' hyperthyroidism and ophthalmopathy. Turning to that study: Diagnosis relied on clinical symptoms, serum thyroxine and TRAb, thyroid ultrasound and orbital computed tomography.

The receptor was isolated from a woman aged 25 to 39 with Graves disease. Sequencing was performed on peripheral blood mononuclear cells (PBMCs), taken at new diagnosis, from a patient treated with antithyroid drugs.

The CDR3 DNA is TGTGCCAGCAGCACACCTAGCGGGGCAGATACGCAGTATTTT. Translated, it gives CASSTPSGADTQYF. The chain links TRBV7-2 to TRBJ2-3; 9 bases are a match to TRBD2. Trimming cost V 5 bases and J 4 bases; bases outside gene matches: 4. CDR1 SGHTA and CDR2 FQGNSA come from the germline V gene. The CDR3 is made up of 14 amino acids. Full variable domain (remainder filled in from reference TRBV7-2 and TRBJ2-3): GAGVSQSPSNKVTEKGKDVELRCDPISGHTALYWYRQSLGQGLEFLIYFQGNSAPDKSGLPSDRFSAERTGGSVSTLTIQRTQQEDSAVYLCASSTPSGADTQYFGPGTRLTVL.